This T cell receptor beta chain is drawn from a study of blood T cell repertoires in COVID-19. The CDR3 runs to 16 residues. J gave up 4 bases and V 1 base, and 5 bases lay outside the gene matches. Germline V gene lookup returns CDR1 PRHDT and CDR2 FYEKMQ (reference sequence). Sequencing was performed with immunoSEQ multiplex PCR; in TCRdb, only in-frame clones are kept and a portion is missing. The sample has 110,000 to 150,000 clones, around 80% seen once. The chain employs TRBV13 and TRBJ2-7; 12 bases match TRBD2. Source material: peripheral blood. This TCR came from a man aged 70 or older who had recovered from COVID-19. The CDR3 DNA is TGTGCCAGCAGCTTAGTGGCTAGCGGGAGGGCTTACGAGCAGTACTTC. Protein product: CASSLVASGRAYEQYF.